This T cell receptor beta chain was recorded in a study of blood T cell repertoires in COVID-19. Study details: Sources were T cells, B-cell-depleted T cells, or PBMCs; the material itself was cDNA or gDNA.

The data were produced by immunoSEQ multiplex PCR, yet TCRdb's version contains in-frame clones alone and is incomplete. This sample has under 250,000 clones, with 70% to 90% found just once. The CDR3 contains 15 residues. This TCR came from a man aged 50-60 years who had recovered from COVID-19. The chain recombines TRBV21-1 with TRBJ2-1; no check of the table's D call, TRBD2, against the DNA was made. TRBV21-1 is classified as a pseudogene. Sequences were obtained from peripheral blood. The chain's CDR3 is CASLPSSGSRNEQFF. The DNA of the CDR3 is TGTGCCAGCCTCCCTTCTAGCGGGAGTCGAAATGAGCAGTTCTTC.